One and the same sample provided the 17 T cell receptor beta chains below, sequenced in a study of human T cells and chemical hapten exposure. As to time point: patch test 3, about 24 weeks after DPC sensitization. Stated treatment: therapeutic diphenylcyclopropenone sensitization with weekly scalp DPC. TCRdb recomputed calls from the RACE reads with MiXCR, one row per CDR3 protein. The sample has tens of thousands of distinct CDR3 sequences; 13% are singletons. The sequencing here drew on whole blood, taken in connection with sensitization to the hapten diphenylcyclopropenone (DPC). All receptors come from a woman aged 45-60 years with alopecia areata. Some clones in this sample may be carry-over from other donors' samples.

This clonotype was detected many times. This chain links TRBV6-1 with TRBJ2-5; possible D gene TRBD2, 6 bases. V lost 2 bases and J lost 2, with 12 bases in between. CDR1 is MNHNS and CDR2 is SASEGT in the germline V gene. The CDR3 runs to 15 residues. CDR3 sequence reads: CASSETGTLQETQYF. CDR3 nucleotides: TGTGCCAGCAGTGAAACTGGGACTCTTCAAGAGACCCAGTACTTC.

This clonotype appeared a few times. The chain joins TRBV5-1 to TRBJ1-1, with TRBD1 identical over 9 bases. There are 14 residues in the CDR3. The germline gives CDR1 SGHRS, CDR2 YFSETQ. Trimming took 4 bases from V and 5 from J; bases not matched to a gene: 6. Here the CDR3 reads CASSMGQGGTEAFF. In DNA form, the CDR3 reads TGCGCCAGCAGCATGGGACAGGGAGGGACTGAAGCTTTCTTT.

This clonotype was recorded at least ten times. The V gene is TRBV3-1, the J gene TRBJ2-2; D unclear. This CDR3 spans 15 amino acids. Trimming took off 1 base at V and 7 bases at J, with 13 bases between the two ends. The V gene's germline CDR1 is LGHDT and CDR2 YNNKEL (reference sequence). CDR3 DNA sequence: TGTGCCAGCAGCCAAGGTTCGATTCCCGGCGGGGAGCTGTTTTTT. Translation gives CASSQGSIPGGELFF.

The CDR3 sequence: CASSLPGGSRNEQFF. The CDR3 nucleotides read TGTGCCAGCAGCCTCCCTGGGGGGAGTAGGAATGAGCAGTTCTTC. The chain combines TRBV7-9 with TRBJ2-1, with D tentatively TRBD2 (6 bases). In germline, CDR1 is SEHNR, CDR2 FQNEAQ (reference sequence). The CDR3 runs 15 residues. Trimming pared 5 bases from V and 7 bases from J, leaving 18 bases between. The variable domain in full, completed from reference TRBV7-9 and TRBJ2-1, reads DTGVSQNPRHKITKRGQNVTFRCDPISEHNRLYWYRQTLGQGPEFLTYFQNEAQLEKSRLLSDRFSAERPKGSFSTLEIQRTEQGDSAMYLCASSLPGGSRNEQFFGPGTRLTVL.

This clonotype was found a few times. The chain recombines TRBV5-1 with TRBJ2-3; TRBD2 matches at 10 bases. The germline CDR1 and CDR2 sequences are SGHRS and YFSETQ. The V segment lost 7 bases and the J segment 4 bases; nucleotides outside the gene matches: 6. CDR3 length: 14 residues. Here the CDR3 DNA reads TGCGCCAGCCGAGCGGGAGGGCCCCCAGATACGCAGTATTTT. Its translation is CASRAGGPPDTQYF.

This clonotype has more than one count but fewer than ten. This chain connects TRBV6-6 to TRBJ2-5; D is uncertain. This CDR3 region has 17 residues. V shed 1 base and J shed 5 bases, with 20 bases lying between them. CDR1 is MNHNY and CDR2 is SVGAGI in the germline V gene (reference sequence). The CDR3 DNA follows: TGTGCCAGCAGTTACTTCCGTCCGGGTAGCCGTGGTGAGACCCAGTACTTC. Protein product: CASSYFRPGSRGETQYF.

This clonotype was counted between two and nine times. The J gene is TRBJ1-5, the V gene TRBV28; D ambiguous. The germline V gene has CDR1 MDHEN and CDR2 SYDVKM. The ends were cut back, 6 bases at V and 4 bases at J, with 16 bases in the middle. The CDR3 contains 15 residues. This CDR3 reads CASRPDGRSNQPQHF. The CDR3 nucleotides read TGTGCCAGCAGGCCTGACGGACGGTCAAATCAGCCCCAGCATTTT.

This clonotype was counted ten times or more. The chain has TRBV15 and TRBJ2-5, with D possibly being TRBD1 (6 bases). This CDR3 comprises 16 residues. The V and J ends lost 1 base and 1 base respectively, with 13 bases between them. The germline gives CDR1 LNHNV, CDR2 YYDKDF (reference sequence). CDR3 loop: CATSRAAGVLQETQYF. Written as DNA, the CDR3 is TGTGCCACCAGCAGAGCGGCAGGGGTCCTCCAAGAGACCCAGTACTTC.

This clonotype was observed a handful of times. The chain links TRBV20-1 to TRBJ2-7, with TRBD2 matching 9 bases. The J segment lost 1 base and the V segment lost 6 bases, leaving 10 bases of the junction unmatched. The CDR3 is made up of 15 amino acids. CDR1 and CDR2 from the germline V gene are DFQATT and SNEGSKA (reference sequence). CDR3 bases: TGCAGTGCCCCCGCGGGGGGGGTGGCGTCCTACGAGCAGTACTTC. Translated, it gives CSAPAGGVASYEQYF.

The chain combines TRBV27 with TRBJ2-7; D unresolved. The CDR3 contains 14 residues. Trimming stripped 0 bases from V and 4 bases from J, with 10 bases between. Germline lookup yields CDR1 MNHEY and CDR2 SMNVEV (reference sequence). Here the CDR3 DNA reads TGTGCCAGCAGTTTATCTTCCGTCGGTTACGAGCAGTACTTC. This translates into CASSLSSVGYEQYF.

This clonotype was seen a handful of times. J is TRBJ2-2 and V is TRBV7-2; tentative D call: TRBD1 (5 bases). The germline V gene encodes CDR1 SGHTA and CDR2 FQGNSA. The germline V and J ends were trimmed by 5 bases and 0 bases, with 16 bases remaining between them. The CDR3 covers 17 residues. The chain's CDR3 is CASSPRVLFANTGELFF. The CDR3, as DNA: TGTGCCAGCAGCCCCAGGGTCCTGTTCGCGAACACCGGGGAGCTGTTTTTT. Looking up the rest from reference TRBV7-2 and TRBJ2-2 gives the full variable domain: GAGVSQSPSNKVTEKGKDVELRCDPISGHTALYWYRQSLGQGLEFLIYFQGNSAPDKSGLPSDRFSAERTGGSVSTLTIQRTQQEDSAVYLCASSPRVLFANTGELFFGEGSRLTVL.

The chain employs TRBV10-2 and TRBJ1-4; weak D call: TRBD1 (5 bases). Germline V gene data show CDR1 as WSHSY and CDR2 as SAAADI. The V gene lost 3 bases and the J gene lost 8 bases, with 13 bases spanning the gap. CDR3 size: 14 residues. In nucleotides, the CDR3 is TGCGCCAGCAGTGATGGCCAGGCAGGGGAAAAACTGTTTTTT. Amino acids: CASSDGQAGEKLFF.

The table lists this clonotype with many counts. The chain carries TRBV7-9 and TRBJ1-1; 8 nucleotides agree with TRBD1. The germline V gene has CDR1 SEHNR and CDR2 FQNEAQ (reference sequence). This CDR3 contains 13 residues. Trimming at V came to 5 bases and at J to 8 bases, leaving 7 bases not matched to a gene. The DNA for the CDR3 is TGTGCCAGCAGCAAAAGACAGGGGCCCGAAGCTTTCTTT. Protein sequence: CASSKRQGPEAFF.

This clonotype was counted a few times. The chain carries TRBV20-1 and TRBJ2-7; a possible D gene is TRBD1 (5 bases). The CDR3 length is 11 residues. V lost 5 bases and J 4 bases, leaving 9 bases between the germline ends. Germline CDR1 reads DFQATT; CDR2 reads SNEGSKA (reference sequence). CDR3 protein: CSAGDSYEQYF. In nucleotides, the CDR3 is TGCAGTGCTGGCGACAGTTACGAGCAGTACTTC.

V and J are TRBV7-9 and TRBJ2-5, with TRBD2 matching over 9 bases. There are 15 residues in the CDR3. With V trimmed by 5 bases and J by 1 base, 5 bases remained unmatched. Germline CDR1 and CDR2: SEHNR and FQNEAQ (reference sequence). The CDR3 nucleotides read TGTGCCAGCAGCCTGGGACTAGCTCTCCAAGAGACCCAGTACTTC. It translates to CASSLGLALQETQYF. Full variable domain (rest looked up from reference TRBV7-9 and TRBJ2-5): DTGVSQNPRHKITKRGQNVTFRCDPISEHNRLYWYRQTLGQGPEFLTYFQNEAQLEKSRLLSDRFSAERPKGSFSTLEIQRTEQGDSAMYLCASSLGLALQETQYFGPGTRLLVL.

The chain links TRBV5-6 to TRBJ2-3; D is unclear. V was cut by 4 bases and J by 6 bases, with 9 bases left in between. Germline loops: CDR1 SGHDT, CDR2 YYEEEE. This CDR3 is built from 12 residues. The DNA for the CDR3 is TGTGCCAGCAGCCATCCCAGGGATACGCAGTATTTT. Translation gives CASSHPRDTQYF. The entire variable domain, with the rest obtained from reference TRBV5-6 and TRBJ2-3, is as follows: DAGVTQSPTHLIKTRGQQVTLRCSPKSGHDTVSWYQQALGQGPQFIFQYYEEEERQRGNFPDRFSGHQFPNYSSELNVNALLLGDSALYLCASSHPRDTQYFGPGTRLTVL.

The chain recombines TRBV29-1 with TRBJ2-7; D is unclear. Trimming stripped 4 bases from V and 3 bases from J, with 13 bases between. CDR3 length equals 13 residues. Germline V gives CDR1 SQVTM, CDR2 ANQGSEA. CDR3 loop: CSVGEVGLYEQYF. In DNA form, the CDR3 reads TGCAGCGTTGGAGAGGTGGGCCTCTACGAGCAGTACTTC.